This TCR beta chain came from a study of cytotoxic CD8 clonotypes in ibrutinib-treated CLL. This clone was detected a few times. Deep sequencing aimed at 1 in 200,000 to 1 in 1 million T cells' resolution. Libraries were prepared by immunoSEQ multiplex PCR; TCRdb keeps only in-frame clonotypes and omits some of them. The repertoire consists of 270,000 or so clones, with more than 70% occurring once and the leading ten covering about 5.8%. Specimen: PBMCs, collected at disease progression, from a patient treated with ibrutinib. The TCR was taken from a human donor with chronic lymphocytic leukemia.

CDR3 DNA sequence: TGTGCCAGCAGCCCCAAGGGCGCTCCTAACACTGAAGCTTTCTTT. Translating gives CASSPKGAPNTEAFF. The J gene is TRBJ1-1, the V gene TRBV27; D ambiguous. CDR1 MNHEY and CDR2 SMNVEV come from the germline V gene (reference sequence). Trimming removed 6 bases from V and 2 bases from J, with 16 bases in between. This CDR3 is built from 15 residues.